This T cell receptor (beta chain) was observed in a study of CD8+ T cells in alopecia areata listed by TCRdb under 2018. Context from the whole study: Treated patients were enrolled in an open-label pilot trial of oral tofacitinib at 5 to 10 mg twice daily for moderate-to-severe alopecia areata. Tofacitinib was given for 6 to 18 months, followed by 6 months of follow-up off drug to assess delayed response and recurrence. Disease severity in treated patients was measured with the SALT score, which quantifies the percentage of affected scalp surface area. High-throughput TCRbeta sequencing was used to examine T cell clonal expansion in alopecia areata in both the C3H/HeJ mouse model and human patients. On the human side, TCRbeta sequencing was run on scalp tissue and on sorted CD4+ and CD8+ peripheral blood T cells from healthy controls and from alopecia areata patients with either patchy or totalis/universalis disease. Biopsies were taken from tofacitinib-treated patients at baseline and at 4 and 24 weeks of treatment, and a later scalp biopsy was taken in several of the tofacitinib-treated patients. Scalp clonality was compared across normal scalp (n=4), patchy alopecia areata scalp (n=8), and alopecia totalis/universalis scalp (n=8). RNA came from the PAXgene miRNA kit for fixed scalp, the miRNeasy kit for PBMCs, and the RNeasy kit for mouse skin. Amplification of TCRbeta CDR3 regions was done by immunoSEQ multiplex PCR using 35 Vbeta forward primers and 13 Jbeta reverse primers.

The time point label, as the study defines it: roughly 27 days on oral tofacitinib. The sample's treatment or condition, from its label and the paper: oral pan-JAK inhibitor, 5-10 mg twice daily. From alopecia areata patients, peripheral blood was collected along with lesional scalp punch biopsies. PBMCs were isolated by density centrifugation and stained for CD3, CD4 and CD8, and CD4+ and CD8+ T cells were sorted on a FACSAria. The germline V gene (reference sequence) yields GTSNPN for CDR1 and SVGIG for CDR2. Inclusive of the bounding cysteine and phenylalanine, the CDR3 is 15 residues long. Of the read, only the CDR3 DNA is kept; its 45 bases are in frame from base 1. Trimming at the junction amounts to 4 bases on V and 2 bases on J, and the germline ends lie 14 bases apart. Remarks on this clone: The clone's antigen remains unknown. There are no base qualities to consult, and no much larger clone falls within one base.

Library construction relied on the immunoSEQ multiplex PCR assay. For TCR sequencing, RNA was extracted from every sample and reverse transcribed into cDNA to serve as template. First-strand cDNA was synthesized with SuperScript III using a 2:1 mix of oligo-dT and random hexamers. A synthetic immune receptor repertoire was used to assess amplification bias, and residual bias was removed computationally. As for how the authors treated the data: Raw reads were preprocessed to remove errors, and CDR3 was defined according to IMGT conventions as the region from the conserved cysteine to phenylalanine. To get clonality, Shannon entropy was normalized by log2 of the number of productive unique TCRs and the result was subtracted from 1. Scalp TCRbeta sequences were cross-referenced with sorted blood CD4 and CD8 repertoires so that the CD4 or CD8 identity of scalp clones could be inferred. The clones in this table, taken by TCRdb from immuneACCESS, are in-frame only. Not every clone is retained; where verified, under half of the shortfall comes from an unresolved V gene, and the cause of the rest is unknown. V and J calls and clone size are those listed in that table; D and trimming were worked out from the DNA. The sample includes roughly 200,000 clones, with 60% observed a single time. The ten largest account for roughly 3.3% of the sample.

Overall study results and their limits: Scalp clonality and the number of expanded CD8+ clones among the top 100 scalp clones were significantly decreased by tofacitinib. The treated cohort was small, with a single nonresponder, so links between baseline CD8+ expansion and response need larger studies. During tofacitinib treatment, many expanded lesional clones remained in scalp and blood, and this persistence may partly explain relapse after treatment is stopped. Resident alphabeta T cells in normal human skin are also sequenced, complicating scalp TCR repertoire analysis, unlike mouse skin dominated by gammadelta T cells. Higher clonality and more expanded CD8+ clones were observed in lesional scalp than in normal scalp, particularly in alopecia totalis/universalis, a finding suggestive of antigenic drive. Shared TCR sequences between patients were less evident than in mice, which may be partly attributable to HLA diversity in the patient population.

The chain is encoded by TRBV30 joined to TRBJ2-2; the D gene cannot be named for sure. The sequenced sample was CD4+ T cells sorted from blood, obtained at week 4, from a patient treated with tofacitinib. The receptor was derived from a human donor with alopecia areata. The sequenced DNA: TGTGCCTGGAAGAGAACTACTCTCAACACCGGGGAGCTGTTTTTT. This translates into CAWKRTTLNTGELFF.